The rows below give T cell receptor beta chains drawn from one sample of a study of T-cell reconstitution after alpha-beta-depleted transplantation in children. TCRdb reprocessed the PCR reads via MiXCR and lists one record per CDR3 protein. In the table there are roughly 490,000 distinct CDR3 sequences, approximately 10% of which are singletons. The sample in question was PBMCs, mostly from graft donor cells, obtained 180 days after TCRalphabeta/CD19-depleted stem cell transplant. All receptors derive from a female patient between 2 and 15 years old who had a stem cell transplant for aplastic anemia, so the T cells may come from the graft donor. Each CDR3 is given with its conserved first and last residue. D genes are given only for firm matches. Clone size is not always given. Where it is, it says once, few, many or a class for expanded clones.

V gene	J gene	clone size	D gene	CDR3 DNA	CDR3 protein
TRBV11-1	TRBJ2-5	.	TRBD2	TGTGCCAGCAGCCTAGTCCCCTCATGGCACCGACTAGCGGGAGGCCTGGAGACCCAGTACTTC	CASSLVPSWHRLAGGLETQYF
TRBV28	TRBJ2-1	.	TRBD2	TGTGCCAGCAGTTTTAGCGGGAGGCCCATTTACAATGAGCAGTTCTTC	CASSFSGRPIYNEQFF
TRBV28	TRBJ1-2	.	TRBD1	TGTGCCAGCAGTCTCAGTCCGACAGGGGGCTGGGGCTACACCTTC	CASSLSPTGGWGYTF
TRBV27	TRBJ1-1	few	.	TGTGCCAGCAGTTCCTTTTTTGAGGGGAACACTGAAGCTTTCTTT	CASSSFFEGNTEAFF
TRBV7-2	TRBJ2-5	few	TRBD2	TGTGCCAGCAGCTTATGGACGGCGGGGGGAGAGACCCAGTACTTC	CASSLWTAGGETQYF
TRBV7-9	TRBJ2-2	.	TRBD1	TGTGCCAGCATCCCCGACAGGGGGCGTGAGTCCGGGGAGCTGTTTTTT	CASIPDRGRESGELFF
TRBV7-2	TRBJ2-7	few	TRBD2	TGTGCCAGCCATCGGGGTCCCCTAGCGGGGCCAGGGGAGCAGTACTTC	CASHRGPLAGPGEQYF
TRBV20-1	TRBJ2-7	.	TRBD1	TGCAGTGCTAGCCAGGGACAGGTGGGCGAGCAGTACTTC	CSASQGQVGEQYF
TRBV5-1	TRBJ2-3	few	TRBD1	TGCGCCAGCAGCCCCCAGGCAGGGGGCGGAGGCACAGATACGCAGTATTTT	CASSPQAGGGGTDTQYF
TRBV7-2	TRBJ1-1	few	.	TGTGCCAGCAGCTTAGCCCTGTGGAGGGCCACTGAAGCTTTCTTT	CASSLALWRATEAFF
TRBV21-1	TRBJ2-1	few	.	TGTGCCAGCAGCCCCCAAGGGGAGAACCGCTCCTACAATGAGCAGTTCTTC	CASSPQGENRSYNEQFF
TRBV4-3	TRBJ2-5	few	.	TGCGCCAGCAGCCAAGGATGGGGGCGGGAGACCCAGTACTTC	CASSQGWGRETQYF
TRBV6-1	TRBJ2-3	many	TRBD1	TGTGCCAGCAGTAGAGGACAGGCCGGAGATACGCAGTATTTT	CASSRGQAGDTQYF
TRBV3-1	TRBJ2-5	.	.	TGTGCCAGCAGCCCCAGGGCTACCCGCCGAGAGACCCAGTACTTC	CASSPRATRRETQYF
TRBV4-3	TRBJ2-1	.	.	TGCGCCAGCAGCCAAGAGGGCGGAAAATTAAGCTCCTACAATGAGCAGTTCTTC	CASSQEGGKLSSYNEQFF
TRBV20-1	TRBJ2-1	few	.	TGCAGTGCCCCCAACGGTTACAATGAGCAGTTCTTC	CSAPNGYNEQFF
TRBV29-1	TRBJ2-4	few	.	TGCAGCGGGGGGGAAATAGCCAAAAACATTCAGTACTTC	CSGGEIAKNIQYF
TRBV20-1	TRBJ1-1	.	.	TGCAGTGCTAGATCCCCCTCCTTGGCAGGGAACACTGAAGCTTTCTTT	CSARSPSLAGNTEAFF
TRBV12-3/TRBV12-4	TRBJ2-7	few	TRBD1	TGTGCCAGCAGTCCTCGACAGGGGGCCTCCGAGCAGTACTTC	CASSPRQGASEQYF
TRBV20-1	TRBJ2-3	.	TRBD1	TGCAGTGCGACGGGACAGGGACGCACAGATACGCAGTATTTT	CSATGQGRTDTQYF
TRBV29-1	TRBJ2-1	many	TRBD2	TGCAGCGTGGCACGCGGGAGGGACTATGAGCAGTTCTTC	CSVARGRDYEQFF
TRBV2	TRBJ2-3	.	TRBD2	TGTGCCAGCCGAGCGGGAGGCACAGATACGCAGTATTTT	CASRAGGTDTQYF
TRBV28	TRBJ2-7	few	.	TGTGCCAGCAGTTTATTCATTCTTCAGGGGTCCTCCTACGAGCAGTACTTC	CASSLFILQGSSYEQYF
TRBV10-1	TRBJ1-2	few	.	TGCGCCAGCACGGCGACTCCAGGGACCCCCTATGGCTACACCTTC	CASTATPGTPYGYTF
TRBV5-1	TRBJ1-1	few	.	TGCGCCAGCAGCTGGGGGGCTGGGGCTGAAGCTTTCTTT	CASSWGAGAEAFF
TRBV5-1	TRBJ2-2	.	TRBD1	TGCGCCAGCAGCGCGGCGGATTTTTGGACAGGGAGTTCCGGGGAGCTGTTTTTT	CASSAADFWTGSSGELFF
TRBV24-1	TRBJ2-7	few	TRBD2	TGTGCCACCAGTGAGAGCGGGGGAGCGTACGAGCAGTACTTC	CATSESGGAYEQYF
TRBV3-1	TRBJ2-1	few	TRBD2	TGTGCCAGCAGCCAAGATCGCCCGGGACTAGCGGGAGATGAGCAGTTCTTC	CASSQDRPGLAGDEQFF
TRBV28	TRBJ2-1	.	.	TGTGCCAGTATGACTCGGCGGGCCTCCTACAATGAGCAGTTCTTC	CASMTRRASYNEQFF
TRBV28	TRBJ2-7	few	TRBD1	TGTGCCAGCAGTTATACCACAGGGGCCTACGAGCAGTACTTC	CASSYTTGAYEQYF
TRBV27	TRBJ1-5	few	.	TGTGCCAGCAGTTTACTAGGATTATGGTATCAGCCCCAGCATTTT	CASSLLGLWYQPQHF
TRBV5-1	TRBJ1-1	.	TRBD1	TGCGCCAGCAGCCCGGGACAGGTCGCGAACACTGAAGCTTTCTTT	CASSPGQVANTEAFF
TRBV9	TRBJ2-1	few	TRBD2	TGTGCCAGCAGCGTAGCTCTGGCGGGAGTTAATGAGCAGTTCTTC	CASSVALAGVNEQFF
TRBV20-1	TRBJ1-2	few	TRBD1	TGCAAGGGGGCCCGTTCAGGACCCAATGGCTACACCTTC	CKGARSGPNGYTF
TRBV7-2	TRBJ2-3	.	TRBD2	TGTGCCAGCAGCTTAGCCAAGCCTAGCGGGAAAACAAATACGCAGTATTTT	CASSLAKPSGKTNTQYF
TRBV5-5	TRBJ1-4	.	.	TGTGCCAGCAGCTTTTCCGGACTGCCTAATGAAAAACTGTTTTTT	CASSFSGLPNEKLFF
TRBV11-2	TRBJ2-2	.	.	TGTGCCAGCAGCTTAGATAGCGGCCTGAACACCGGGGAGCTGTTTTTT	CASSLDSGLNTGELFF
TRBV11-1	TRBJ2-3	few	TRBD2	TGTGCCAGCAGCTACCGGGCGGGAGGGCCCACAGATACGCAGTATTTT	CASSYRAGGPTDTQYF
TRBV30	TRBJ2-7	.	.	TGTGCCTGGGGGCAGGGTTGGGGCGAGCAGTACTTC	CAWGQGWGEQYF
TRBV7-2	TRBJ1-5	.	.	TGTGCCAGCAGCTTCGACAGGACTAGCAATCAGCCCCAGCATTTT	CASSFDRTSNQPQHF
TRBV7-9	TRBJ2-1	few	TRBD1	TGTGCCAGCCGGGATACAGGGGGCCCGGGAGAGGAGCAGTTCTTC	CASRDTGGPGEEQFF
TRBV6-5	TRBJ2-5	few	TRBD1	TGTGCCAGCAGTTACTGGGACAGGGAGGGAGAGACCCAGTACTTC	CASSYWDREGETQYF
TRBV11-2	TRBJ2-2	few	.	TGTGCCAGCAGCTTAGGGCCTCACGGGGAGCTGTTTTTT	CASSLGPHGELFF
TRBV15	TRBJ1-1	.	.	TGTGCCACCAGCAGAGATCGAGGTTGGACCACTGAAGCTTTCTTT	CATSRDRGWTTEAFF
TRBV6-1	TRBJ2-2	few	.	TGTGCCAGCAGTGGGGGTTCGGGCACCGGGGAGCTGTTTTTT	CASSGGSGTGELFF
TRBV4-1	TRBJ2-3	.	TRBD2	TGCGCCAGCAGCCGGATAGGGGGACTAGCGGGAGTCGGGGGGCGCACAGATACGCAGTATTTT	CASSRIGGLAGVGGRTDTQYF
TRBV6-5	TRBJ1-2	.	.	TGTGCCAGCAGTTACTCGACGGGCGAGGGAGATGGCTACACCTTC	CASSYSTGEGDGYTF
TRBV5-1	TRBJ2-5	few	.	TGCGCCAGCAGCCGCCGAAGGTACCAAGAGACCCAGTACTTC	CASSRRRYQETQYF
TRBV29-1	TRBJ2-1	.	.	TGCAGCGTTGCCCTAGGGGACATCTACAATGAGCAGTTCTTC	CSVALGDIYNEQFF
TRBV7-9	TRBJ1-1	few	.	TGTGCCAGCAACCACGCGGGGACGGGGTTAATTGAAGCTTTCTTT	CASNHAGTGLIEAFF
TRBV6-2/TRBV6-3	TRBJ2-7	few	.	TGTGCCAGCAGTTATCGGGGCGACCCCTACGAGCAGTACTTC	CASSYRGDPYEQYF
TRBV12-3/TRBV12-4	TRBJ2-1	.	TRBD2	TGTGCCAGCAGTCCCCCGAGTCGGGAGGGCCGATACAATGAGCAGTTCTTC	CASSPPSREGRYNEQFF
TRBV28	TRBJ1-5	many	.	TGTGCCAGCAGTTTTAATCCAGGGGACCAGCCCCAGCATTTT	CASSFNPGDQPQHF
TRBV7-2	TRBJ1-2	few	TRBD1	TGTGCCAGCAGCTTAGTAGCAGGGGGTAACTATGGCTACACCTTC	CASSLVAGGNYGYTF
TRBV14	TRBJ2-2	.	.	TGTGCCAGCAGCCAAGTCCACACGTGGGCGAACACCGGGGAGCTGTTTTTT	CASSQVHTWANTGELFF
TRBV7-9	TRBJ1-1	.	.	TGTGCCAGCAGCTTAGCGCAGCAGGGGAGCACTGAAGCTTTCTTT	CASSLAQQGSTEAFF
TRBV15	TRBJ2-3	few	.	TGTGCCACCAGCAGAGAGGGGTCCCCCACAGATACGCAGTATTTT	CATSREGSPTDTQYF